A selection of T cell receptor beta chains follows, all from one sample in a study of a mutant IDH1 vaccine in newly diagnosed glioma. Assay: immunoSEQ multiplex PCR; the TCRdb copy retains only in-frame clones and omits some. The sample shows roughly 60,000 clones, 70% to 85% of them seen only once. The antigens for these receptors are not known. The sample consisted of PBMCs, taken from a glioma patient whose treatment included an IDH1 peptide vaccine. Every receptor here comes from a man aged 25 to 40 with glioma. Each CDR3 is given with its conserved first and last residue. Each record gives: clone size, J gene, V gene, CDR3 protein. The size field is filled for only some rows; it gives once, few, many or a size class.

>-|TRBJ1-3|TRBV7-9
CASSTLGNTIYF
>once|TRBJ1-6|TRBV28
CASRETGRFDSPLHF
>-|TRBJ1-1|TRBV25-1
CASSEGVRDAFF
>-|TRBJ1-5|TRBV28
CASITGSIYSNQPQHF
>-|TRBJ2-4|TRBV5-5
CASSLSGIDIQYF
>-|TRBJ1-3|TRBV5-1
CASSLTSASGNTIYF
>-|TRBJ1-5|TRBV30
CAWGELVDSPAQHF
>-|TRBJ2-2|TRBV28
CASSFRQEVTGELFF
>-|TRBJ2-1|TRBV29-1
CSVEWASSDYNEQFF
>-|TRBJ1-2|TRBV28
CAILGGVWLTYGYTF
>-|TRBJ2-5|TRBV11-2
CASSSTGEETQYF
>-|TRBJ1-4|TRBV11-2
CASSQRGTATNEKLFF
>-|TRBJ1-3|TRBV11-3
CARCSGNTIYF
>once|TRBJ1-2|TRBV29-1
CSVVTPWRVGYGYTF
>once|TRBJ2-3|TRBV6-4
CASSDSSGGTDTQYF
>-|TRBJ2-7|TRBV10-3
CAISESLGRVSYEQYF
>once|TRBJ2-6|TRBV2
CASSDFRGGRGANVLTF
>-|TRBJ1-2|TRBV5-4
CASSPGHSPYGYTF
>-|TRBJ2-5|TRBV5-5
CASSGAGTNQETQYF
>-|TRBJ2-5|TRBV28
CASSFQLQETQYF
>once|TRBJ1-2|TRBV30
CAWRTGMDYGYTF
>-|TRBJ2-5|TRBV18
CASSGTTGVGETQYF
>-|TRBJ1-5|TRBV25-1
CASSEGRNQPQHF
>-|TRBJ2-4|TRBV5-6
CASSLGTGLNIQYF
>-|TRBJ2-7|TRBV5-1
CASSLSLIYEQYF
>-|TRBJ2-5|TRBV7-2
CASSSIWRGLAGETQYF
>-|TRBJ2-1|TRBV15
CATSRDWLRQGAYNEQFF
>-|TRBJ1-6|TRBV28
CASNQDPSGSPLHF
>few|TRBJ1-1|TRBV4-3
CASSQDASFDREAFF
>-|TRBJ2-6|TRBV5-8
CASSLYRGAGANVLTF
>-|TRBJ1-2|TRBV19
CASSIGLNYGYTF
>-|TRBJ1-1|TRBV5-1
CASSLMPVSLNTEAFF
>-|TRBJ2-2|TRBV28
CASSLRHRRTGELFF
>-|TRBJ2-5|TRBV7-9
CASSSPGGGAVAETQYF
>once|TRBJ1-2|TRBV4-3
CASSQDKDIYYGYTF
>-|TRBJ2-1|TRBV5-4
CASRAPPNEQFF
>-|TRBJ2-3|TRBV10-3
CSLGTHREDTQYF
>-|TRBJ2-1|TRBV9
CASSVGIKSEQFF
>-|TRBJ2-2|TRBV2
CASRQENTGELFF
>-|TRBJ2-7|TRBV30
CAWTRAAGRQYF
>-|TRBJ1-5|TRBV6-5
CASSPPGYNQPQHF